A single sample gave rise to the 8 T cell receptor beta chains below, sequenced in a study of Graves' ophthalmopathy and Graves' hyperthyroidism. As the template, RNA transcripts were used to amplify TCR beta CDR3 regions. First-round RT-PCR employed HTBI primers, with a second-round multiplex PCR after it. MiXCR, applied by TCRdb to the multiplex PCR reads, yields one record per CDR3 protein. The sample records about 400,000 distinct CDR3 sequences, about 17% being singletons. What was sequenced was peripheral blood. The receptors derive from a young woman with Graves' ophthalmopathy.

The chain combines TRBV18 with TRBJ2-2; 14 nucleotides agree with TRBD2. Germline V gene data show CDR1 as KGHSH and CDR2 as LQKENI. The ends lost 1 base at V and 1 base at J; junction bases unmatched: 2. This CDR3 region has 18 residues. This CDR3 is CASSPLGLAGGNTGELFF. CDR3 sequence (DNA): TGTGCCAGCTCACCACTCGGACTAGCGGGAGGGAACACCGGGGAGCTGTTTTTT.

The chain joins TRBV12-3 or TRBV12-4 to TRBJ2-5, with 12 nucleotides matching TRBD1. The length of the CDR3 is 15 residues. V was pared by 2 bases and J by 5 bases, with 3 bases of the junction left unmatched. The CDR3 nucleotides read TGTGCCAGCAGTTTATGGGACAGGGGGCAGGAGACCCAGTACTTC. It codes for CASSLWDRGQETQYF.

The rearrangement links TRBV27 to TRBJ1-6; maybe TRBD1 (5 bases). The CDR3 totals 12 residues. The V end was cut by 8 bases, the J end by 6 bases, with 8 bases between. Germline V gene sequence: CDR1 MNHEY, CDR2 SMNVEV (reference sequence). CDR3 in amino acids: CASWDRNSPLHF. The DNA for the CDR3 is TGTGCCAGCTGGGACCGTAATTCACCCCTCCACTTT.

V usage is TRBV30 and J usage is TRBJ1-6; no firm D call. Germline values: CDR1 GTSNPN, CDR2 SVGIG (reference sequence). The V end lost 2 bases, the J end lost 10 bases, and 12 bases lay between the germline ends. The CDR3 covers 13 residues. The CDR3: CAWSFMTRSPLHF. CDR3 sequence (DNA): TGTGCCTGGAGTTTCATGACGCGATCACCCCTCCACTTT.

This clonotype was detected ten times or more. The V and J genes are TRBV7-2 and TRBJ2-7; D remains ambiguous. V dropped 1 base and J dropped 2 bases, with 9 bases sitting between them. The CDR3 length is 14 residues. From germline, CDR1 is SGHTA and CDR2 FQGNSA. The CDR3 here is CASSLGMAPYEQYF. The CDR3 bases are TGTGCCAGCAGCTTAGGTATGGCTCCCTACGAGCAGTACTTC.

This clonotype was recorded at least ten times. The J gene is TRBJ1-1, the V gene TRBV27; 7 bases are a match to TRBD1. V trimming: 5 bases; J trimming: 0 bases; junction bases outside the gene matches: 12. This CDR3 has 17 residues. CDR1 MNHEY and CDR2 SMNVEV come from the germline V gene (reference sequence). The DNA of the CDR3 is TGTGCCAGCAGTCCACTGAGGGGGCTTCTTATGAACACTGAAGCTTTCTTT. It is translated as CASSPLRGLLMNTEAFF.

This clonotype showed up many times. The J gene is TRBJ1-1, the V gene TRBV6-1; D is uncertain. The CDR3 has 14 amino acids. The V gene lost 7 bases and the J gene lost 0 bases, with 12 bases spanning the gap. Germline V gene sequence: CDR1 MNHNS, CDR2 SASEGT. This chain's CDR3 is CASTSDRLNTEAFF. DNA of the CDR3: TGTGCCAGCACCTCGGACCGATTGAACACTGAAGCTTTCTTT.

This clonotype was counted many times. The gene calls are TRBV12-3 or TRBV12-4 and TRBJ1-1; D is unresolved. The CDR3 sequence is 13 residues long. Trimming took off 9 bases at V and 4 bases at J, with 15 bases between the two ends. The CDR3 spells CASRASTPTEAFF. The CDR3 bases are TGTGCCAGTCGGGCCTCGACGCCCACTGAAGCTTTCTTT.